A single sample is the source of the 9 T cell receptor beta chains below, sequenced in a study of blood T cell repertoires in COVID-19. TCRdb keeps only in-frame clones here, not all; method: immunoSEQ multiplex PCR. Among about 100,000 clones, 91% were seen once, and the ten largest hold about 3.9%. Sequenced input: peripheral blood. Every receptor here comes from a man younger than 35 with acute or convalescent COVID-19.

In its sample, this clone was seen once. The chain joins TRBV9 to TRBJ1-2; TRBD1 agrees at 9 bases. Germline-derived CDR1 and CDR2 are SGDLS and YYNGEE. V trimming: 4 bases; J trimming: 3 bases; junction bases outside the gene matches: 10. CDR3 length: 16 residues. The chain's CDR3 is CASSPWTGEGDYGYTF. The DNA for the CDR3 is TGTGCCAGCAGCCCCTGGACAGGGGAGGGGGACTATGGCTACACCTTC.

The J gene is TRBJ2-7, the V gene TRBV19; TRBD1 matches at 7 bases. This CDR3 is 17 amino acids long. V was pared by 3 bases and J by 2 bases, with 13 bases of the junction left unmatched. Germline V gives CDR1 LNHDA, CDR2 SQIVND (reference sequence). DNA of the CDR3: TGTGCCAGTAGTATCCCTTCCGGACAGGTTAACCCCTACGAGCAGTACTTC. Protein: CASSIPSGQVNPYEQYF. The variable domain in full, completed from reference TRBV19 and TRBJ2-7, reads DGGITQSPKYLFRKEGQNVTLSCEQNLNHDAMYWYRQDPGQGLRLIYYSQIVNDFQKGDIAEGYSVSREKKESFPLTVTSAQKNPTAFYLCASSIPSGQVNPYEQYFGPGTRLTVT.

This chain links TRBV1 with TRBJ2-3; the listed D gene, TRBD2, was not tested against the DNA. TRBV1 is termed a pseudogene. The CDR3 covers 16 residues. In DNA, the CDR3 is TGCACCAGCAGCCAAGTAAGAGATTCTAGCACAGATACGCAGTATTTT. Its translation is CTSSQVRDSSTDTQYF.

This clone has only one observation. This sequence joins TRBV6-6 and TRBJ1-1; TRBD1 matches at 7 bases. The CDR3 extends over 12 amino acids. V shed 11 bases, J shed 12 bases, and the junction held 15 bases outside the gene matches. Per the germline V gene, CDR1 is MNHNY and CDR2 is SVGAGI (reference sequence). The DNA for the CDR3 is TGTGCCCACCAAGGGGGCGTTGGGGAATCTTTCTTT. Translated, it gives CAHQGGVGESFF.

Only one count was recorded for this clone. The V gene is TRBV12-5, the J gene TRBJ2-5; 7 bases map to TRBD2. CDR3 length: 14 residues. The V gene's germline CDR1 is LGHNT and CDR2 FRNRAP. V shed 4 bases, J shed 4 bases, and the junction held 6 bases outside the gene matches. The CDR3: CASGSPGGGETQYF. The CDR3 DNA reads as TGTGCTAGTGGTTCCCCGGGGGGAGGAGAGACCCAGTACTTC.

The chain couples TRBV5-1 to TRBJ1-3; perhaps TRBD1 as D (6 bases). The CDR3 totals 17 residues. V was trimmed by 4 bases and J by 4 bases, leaving 21 bases between them. Germline V gene lookup returns CDR1 SGHRS and CDR2 YFSETQ. In DNA, the CDR3 is TGCGCCAGCAGCGCCACGGGGGGCTTTACTATCGGAAACACCATATATTTT. Its translation is CASSATGGFTIGNTIYF.

The genes are TRBV18 and TRBJ2-5; a weak D match, TRBD1 (6 bases). The germline CDR1 and CDR2 sequences are KGHSH and LQKENI. CDR3 size: 14 residues. The V end lost 5 bases, the J end lost 1 base, and 11 bases lay between the germline ends. CDR3 nucleotides: TGTGCCAGCTCATCAACAGGGCCCCAAGAGACCCAGTACTTC. As protein: CASSSTGPQETQYF.

This sequence joins TRBV19 and TRBJ1-5; D gene unclear. The CDR3 extends over 12 amino acids. CDR1 is LNHDA and CDR2 is SQIVND in the germline V gene (reference sequence). V gave up 4 bases and J gave up 7 bases, with 8 bases separating them. This chain's CDR3 is CASSREMQPQHF. CDR3 in DNA: TGTGCCAGTAGTAGGGAGATGCAGCCCCAGCATTTT. Looking up the rest from reference TRBV19 and TRBJ1-5 gives the full variable domain: DGGITQSPKYLFRKEGQNVTLSCEQNLNHDAMYWYRQDPGQGLRLIYYSQIVNDFQKGDIAEGYSVSREKKESFPLTVTSAQKNPTAFYLCASSREMQPQHFGDGTRLSIL.

The chain is built from TRBV27 and TRBJ1-1; 8 bases map to TRBD1. V was clipped by 5 bases and J by 3 bases; unmatched bases: 5. Germline values: CDR1 MNHEY, CDR2 SMNVEV (reference sequence). The CDR3 sequence is 14 residues long. Written as DNA, the CDR3 is TGTGCCAGCAGTGACAGGGGCGGGGACACTGAAGCTTTCTTT. This sequence encodes CASSDRGGDTEAFF.